This entry lists 18 T cell receptor beta chains sequenced from one sample in a study of post-analysis software for immune sequencing data (dated by TCRdb to 2014 to 2015). These receptors have no known antigen. General study outcomes and caveats: About five TRBV segments, including TRBV5-6, TRBV5-1 and TRBV20-1, were significantly more frequent in patients than controls.

The library relied on PCR. TCRdb shows the sequencer as Illumina HiSeq 2500. Unique molecular identifiers were incorporated into TCR beta cDNA libraries to reduce PCR and sequencing biases. The public reads were reanalyzed by TCRdb: fastp trimming at Q25, MiXCR alignment, in-frame beta chains only. Every distinct CDR3 protein forms one entry, paired with its most common genes and DNA. This sample lists approximately 570,000 distinct CDR3 sequences; 40% to 50% were detected once. Around 1.7% of the sample rests with the top ten. The sample taken for sequencing was blood. These receptors all come from a girl aged 10 to 17 with multiple sclerosis.

This clonotype has only one observation. V is TRBV4-2 and J is TRBJ2-4; D remains unclear. The tail of the sequence fits TRBJ2-7 better, so the J call may be wrong. CDR1 LGHNA and CDR2 YNFKEQ come from the germline V gene. The CDR3 extends over 14 amino acids. DNA for the CDR3: TGTGCCAGCAGCCAAGAGGCACAAGGCTACGAGCAGTACTTC. Translated, it gives CASSQEAQGYEQYF.

J is TRBJ1-2 and V is TRBV6-5; possibly TRBD1 for D (5 bases). CDR3 length: 12 residues. The V end was cut by 6 bases, the J end by 8 bases, with 13 bases between. Germline CDR1 and CDR2: MNHEY and SVGAGI. The CDR3 nucleotides are TGTGCCAGCAGGGAGGGGACCGGGGGCTACACCTTC. Translating gives CASREGTGGYTF.

This clonotype was detected only a few times. The chain employs TRBV9 and TRBJ2-3; D is uncertain. V lost 7 bases to trimming and J lost 2 bases, with 11 bases between them. The germline gives CDR1 SGDLS, CDR2 YYNGEE. The CDR3 contains 13 residues. CDR3 in DNA: TGTGCCAGCCATGGACCAAACACAGATACGCAGTATTTT. Its protein product is CASHGPNTDTQYF.

A note on this clonotype: A much larger clone lies a single base off, so this may be a read error. This sequence joins TRBV12-3 or TRBV12-4 and TRBJ1-5; no clear D. Trimming left V 0 bases short and J 3 bases short, with 0 bases between. This CDR3 comprises 12 residues. CDR3 bases: TGTGCCAGCAGTTTAGCCAATCAGCCCCAGCATTTT. Residues: CASSLANQPQHF.

Points on this clonotype: Germline and junction disagree at one end, which may indicate a read error. The chain is built from TRBV7-2 and TRBJ2-7; 8 bases align to TRBD1. Per the germline V gene, CDR1 is SGHTA and CDR2 is FQGNSA. This CDR3 region has 16 residues. The CDR3, as DNA: TGTGCCGGCAGCTTAGCGCACGGACAGGGACACTACGAGCAGTACTTC. Its translation is CAGSLAHGQGHYEQYF.

This clonotype has just a few counts. The chain has TRBV11-2 and TRBJ1-1; D unclear. The V end was cut by 5 bases, the J end by 0 bases, with 13 bases between. This CDR3 spans 15 amino acids. CDR1 and CDR2 from the germline V gene are SGHAT and FQNNGV. The CDR3 sequence is CASSPPIPMNTEAFF. In DNA form, the CDR3 reads TGTGCCAGCAGCCCTCCTATCCCCATGAACACTGAAGCTTTCTTT.

On this clonotype itself: A clone one base away is much larger, so this may be a read error. The V call is TRBV24-1, the J call TRBJ2-7; no definite D call. This CDR3 spans 13 amino acids. Germline CDR1 KGHDR, CDR2 SFDVKD. The DNA for the CDR3 is TGTGTCACCAGTGATCCGTTGACCTACGAGCAGTACTTC. This translates into CVTSDPLTYEQYF.

V and J are TRBV5-1 and TRBJ2-1; D unresolved. V shed 0 bases and J shed 8 bases, with 9 bases lying between them. Germline loops: CDR1 SGHRS, CDR2 YFSETQ. The CDR3 contains 13 residues. CDR3 region: CASSLVGSDEQFF. The CDR3 DNA follows: TGCGCCAGCAGCTTGGTCGGGTCCGATGAGCAGTTCTTC.

This sequence joins TRBV5-1 and TRBJ2-7; weak D call: TRBD1 (6 bases). The CDR3 has 15 amino acids. Germline-derived CDR1 and CDR2 are SGHRS and YFSETQ. V lost 4 bases to trimming and J lost 0 bases, with 14 bases between them. The CDR3 region has the DNA TGCGCCAGCAGCCCTGGACAGCTCAGCTCCTACGAGCAGTACTTC. The encoded protein is CASSPGQLSSYEQYF.

In DNA, the CDR3 is TGTGCCAGCGGGCCCGTAAGGGGGCGTATTAAAGAGCAGTTCTTC. Its translation is CASGPVRGRIKEQFF. The chain links TRBV12-3 or TRBV12-4 to TRBJ2-1; 7 bases map to TRBD1. V trimming: 8 bases; J trimming: 10 bases; junction bases outside the gene matches: 17. The CDR3 length is 15 residues.

This clonotype was found many times. One end of the junction varies from germline; a read error may be responsible. This sequence joins TRBV12-3 or TRBV12-4 and TRBJ2-5; 10 nucleotides match TRBD2. This CDR3 has 13 residues. CDR3 protein: CASRTSGQETQYF. DNA for the CDR3: TGCGCCAGCAGGACTAGCGGCCAAGAGACCCAGTACTTC.

The V call is TRBV20-1, the J call TRBJ1-2; possibly TRBD1 for D (6 bases). Between the trimmed V and J ends, which lost 6 bases and 5 bases, there was a span of 19 bases. The CDR3 runs to 14 residues. Germline CDR1 and CDR2: DFQATT and SNEGSKA (reference sequence). CDR3 loop: CSANWPGTLYGYTF. Written as DNA, the CDR3 is TGCAGTGCCAACTGGCCCGGGACACTGTATGGCTACACCTTC.

This chain connects TRBV29-1 to TRBJ1-1; no clear D gene. Between the trimmed V and J ends, which lost 3 bases and 4 bases, there was a span of 6 bases. Germline V gene sequence: CDR1 SQVTM, CDR2 ANQGSEA. The CDR3 spans 11 residues. The CDR3 bases are TGCAGCGTTGACCGAAGCACTGAAGCTTTCTTT. Translating gives CSVDRSTEAFF.

This chain joins TRBV25-1 and TRBJ2-1; D is possibly TRBD2 (5 bases). This CDR3 is built from 13 residues. Looked up from germline, CDR1 is MGHDK and CDR2 is SYGVNS. The V and J ends lost 3 bases and 7 bases respectively, with 10 bases between them. The DNA for the CDR3 is TGTGCCAGCAGTGATCTAGCCCGGAATGAGCAGTTCTTC. Translation: CASSDLARNEQFF. The full variable domain, with the rest looked up from reference TRBV25-1 and TRBJ2-1, is EADIYQTPRYLVIGTGKKITLECSQTMGHDKMYWYQQDPGMELHLIHYSYGVNSTEKGDLSSESTVSRIRTEHFPLTLESARPSHTSQYLCASSDLARNEQFFGPGTRLTVL.

Only a few counts were recorded for this clonotype. The chain combines TRBV5-6 with TRBJ2-4; possible D gene TRBD1, 5 bases. The J call could be wrong; TRBJ2-7 is a better fit for the DNA end. CDR1 SGHDT and CDR2 YYEEEE come from the germline V gene. This CDR3 spans 13 amino acids. CDR3 coding DNA: TGTGCCAGCAGCTTGATGCAGGGCTACGAGCAGTACTTC. It specifies CASSLMQGYEQYF.

The J gene is TRBJ1-2, the V gene TRBV12-3 or TRBV12-4; tentatively, D is TRBD1 (5 bases). Trimming stripped 1 base from V and 6 bases from J, with 9 bases between. The CDR3 has 13 residues. The CDR3 spells CASSLVEGHGYTF. DNA for the CDR3: TGTGCCAGCAGTTTAGTTGAGGGGCATGGCTACACCTTC.

The J gene is TRBJ2-1, the V gene TRBV5-1, with 10 bases identical to TRBD2. Losses at the gene ends were 0 bases for V and 13 bases for J; bases not matched to a gene: 10. There are 15 residues in the CDR3. Germline V gives CDR1 SGHRS, CDR2 YFSETQ. This CDR3 is CASSLALTSGTGQFF. The CDR3 coding sequence is TGCGCCAGCAGCTTGGCCTTAACTAGCGGGACCGGACAGTTCTTC.

The V call is TRBV12-3 or TRBV12-4, the J call TRBJ2-3; D is undetermined. This CDR3 spans 14 amino acids. V was shortened by 5 bases and J by 6 bases, with 15 bases between the two germline ends. CDR3 loop: CASSPRTARDTQYF. The CDR3 DNA reads TGTGCCAGCAGTCCTAGGACGGCTAGGGATACGCAGTATTTT.